Listed below are T cell receptor beta chains from one sample, sequenced in a study of blood T cell repertoires in COVID-19. Sequencing used immunoSEQ multiplex PCR; TCRdb keeps in-frame clones, though not all of them. The sample lists hundreds of thousands of clones; 85% to 90% were seen once. Sequencing was carried out using peripheral blood. The origin of the receptors is a woman younger than 30 with acute or convalescent COVID-19. Both conserved end residues are part of each CDR3. The D gene is left open where the match is weak.

j_call v_call d_call cdr3_aa cdr3_nt
TRBJ2-1 TRBV7-2 - CASSLAAQTGWGNEQFF TGTGCCAGCAGCTTAGCGGCTCAGACAGGCTGGGGCAATGAGCAGTTCTTC
TRBJ1-1 TRBV5-5 - CASSSRSGGEDTEAFF TGTGCCAGCAGCTCTAGGTCGGGAGGGGAGGACACTGAAGCTTTCTTT
TRBJ1-2 TRBV14 - CASSQVQGYGYTF TGTGCCAGCAGCCAAGTTCAGGGATATGGCTACACCTTC
TRBJ2-3 TRBV28 TRBD2 CASSLRQELAGSTDTQYF TGTGCCAGCAGTTTACGCCAGGAACTAGCGGGTAGCACAGATACGCAGTATTTT
TRBJ1-2 TRBV30 - CAWSIADHYGYTF TGTGCCTGGAGTATCGCAGATCACTATGGCTACACCTTC
TRBJ1-6 TRBV6-1 - CASSESSPGRYVGGYNSPLHF TGTGCCAGCAGTGAATCTTCGCCGGGACGGTATGTTGGGGGGTATAATTCACCCCTCCACTTT
TRBJ1-2 TRBV27 - CASSLELGEGYTF TGTGCCAGCAGTTTAGAGTTAGGAGAGGGCTACACCTTC
TRBJ2-3 TRBV9 TRBD2 CASGGGGASDTQYF TGTGCCAGCGGTGGCGGGGGGGCAAGCGATACGCAGTATTTT
TRBJ2-3 TRBV2 TRBD2 CASRNPSGGAAADTQYF TGTGCCAGCAGGAATCCTAGCGGGGGGGCCGCAGCAGATACGCAGTATTTT
TRBJ1-1 TRBV30 - CAFRRRGEAFF TGTGCCTTCCGTCGGCGGGGTGAAGCTTTCTTT
TRBJ1-2 TRBV30 - CAWTPTDEGTYGYTF TGTGCCTGGACCCCAACGGATGAGGGAACCTATGGCTACACCTTC
TRBJ1-2 TRBV29-1 - CSVARAGVNYGYTF TGCAGCGTTGCGAGGGCAGGGGTTAACTATGGCTACACCTTC
TRBJ1-4 TRBV10-3 - CAISGGLGEKLFF TGTGCCATCAGTGGAGGGTTGGGCGAAAAACTGTTTTTT
TRBJ1-2 TRBV27 TRBD1 CASSFFRTGNSNYGYTF TGTGCCAGCAGTTTCTTTCGGACAGGAAATTCTAACTATGGCTACACCTTC
TRBJ1-2 TRBV7-6 TRBD1 CASSLVPGTGLLNPYGYTF TGTGCCAGCAGCTTAGTCCCGGGGACAGGACTCCTCAACCCCTATGGCTACACCTTC